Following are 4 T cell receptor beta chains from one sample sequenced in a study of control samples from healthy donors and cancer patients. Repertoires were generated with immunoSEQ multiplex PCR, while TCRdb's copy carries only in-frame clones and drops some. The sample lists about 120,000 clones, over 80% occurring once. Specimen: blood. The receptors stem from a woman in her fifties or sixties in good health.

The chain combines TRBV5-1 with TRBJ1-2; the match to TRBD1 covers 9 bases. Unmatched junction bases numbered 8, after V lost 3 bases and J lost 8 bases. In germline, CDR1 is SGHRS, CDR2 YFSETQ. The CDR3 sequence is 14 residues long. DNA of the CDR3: TGCGCCAGCAGCTCGGGACAGGGAAAAGGCGGCTACACCTTC. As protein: CASSSGQGKGGYTF.

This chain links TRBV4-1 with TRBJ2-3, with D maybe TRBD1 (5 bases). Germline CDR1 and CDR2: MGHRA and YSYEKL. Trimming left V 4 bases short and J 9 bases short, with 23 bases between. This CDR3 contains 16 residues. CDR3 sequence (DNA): TGCGCCAGCAGCCCCGGGTCGGAGCGCGTTAGGGGAACGCAGTATTTT. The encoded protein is CASSPGSERVRGTQYF.

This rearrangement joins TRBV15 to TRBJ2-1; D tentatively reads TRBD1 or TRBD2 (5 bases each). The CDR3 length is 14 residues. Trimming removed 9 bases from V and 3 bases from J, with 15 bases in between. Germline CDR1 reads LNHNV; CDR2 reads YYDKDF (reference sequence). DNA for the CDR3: TGTGCCACTAAGCCGGGACGGATCTACAATGAGCAGTTCTTC. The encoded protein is CATKPGRIYNEQFF. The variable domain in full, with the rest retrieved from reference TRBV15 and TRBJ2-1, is DAMVIQNPRYQVTQFGKPVTLSCSQTLNHNVMYWYQQKSSQAPKLLFHYYDKDFNNEADTPDNFQSRRPNTSFCFLDIRSPGLGDTAMYLCATKPGRIYNEQFFGPGTRLTVL.

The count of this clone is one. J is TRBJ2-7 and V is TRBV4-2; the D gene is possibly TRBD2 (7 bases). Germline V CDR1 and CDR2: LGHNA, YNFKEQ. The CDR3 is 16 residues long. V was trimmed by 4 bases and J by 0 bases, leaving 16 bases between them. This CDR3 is CASSLLEGGNSYEQYF. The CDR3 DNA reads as TGTGCCAGCAGCCTTCTCGAGGGGGGGAACTCCTACGAGCAGTACTTC.